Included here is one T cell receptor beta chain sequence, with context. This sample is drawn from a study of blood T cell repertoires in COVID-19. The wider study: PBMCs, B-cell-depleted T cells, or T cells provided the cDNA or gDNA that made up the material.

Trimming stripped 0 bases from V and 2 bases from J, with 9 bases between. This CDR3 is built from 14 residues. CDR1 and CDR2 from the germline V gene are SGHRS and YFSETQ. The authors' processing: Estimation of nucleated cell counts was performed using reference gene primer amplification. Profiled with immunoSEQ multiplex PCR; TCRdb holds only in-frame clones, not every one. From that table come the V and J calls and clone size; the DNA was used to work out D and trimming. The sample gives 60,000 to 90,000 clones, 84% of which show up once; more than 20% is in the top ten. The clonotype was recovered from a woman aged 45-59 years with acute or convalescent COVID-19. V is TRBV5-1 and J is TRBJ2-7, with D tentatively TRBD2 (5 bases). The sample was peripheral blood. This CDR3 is CASSLGEIPYEQYF. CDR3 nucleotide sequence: TGCGCCAGCAGCTTGGGGGAGATTCCCTACGAGCAGTACTTC.